The 14 T cell receptor beta chains in this list originate from one sample, sequenced in a study of blood T cell repertoires in COVID-19. The table came from immunoSEQ multiplex PCR; TCRdb's copy has only in-frame clones and leaves some out. The sample gives tens of thousands of clones, roughly 80% of which show up once; more than 4.5% is in the top ten. The material sequenced was peripheral blood. All receptors come from a woman older than 75 with active or convalescent COVID-19.

The J gene is TRBJ2-1, the V gene TRBV7-2, with a tentative D call TRBD1 (5 bases). The length of the CDR3 is 14 residues. Germline values: CDR1 SGHTA, CDR2 FQGNSA. Deletions cut 3 bases from V and 4 bases from J, with 10 bases between. The CDR3 sequence is CASSLSRDYNEQFF. As DNA, the CDR3 is TGTGCCAGCAGCTTGTCCAGGGATTACAATGAGCAGTTCTTC.

The genes are TRBV18 and TRBJ2-3, with 7 positions matching TRBD2. The CDR3 covers 13 residues. Per germline, CDR1 KGHSH and CDR2 LQKENI. The V gene end was trimmed by 3 bases and the J gene end by 10 bases; junction bases not matched to a gene: 7. Here the CDR3 reads CASSPGGESSQYF. CDR3 DNA: TGTGCCAGCTCACCGGGGGGGGAGAGTTCGCAGTATTTT.

The rearrangement links TRBV28 to TRBJ1-4; 7 nucleotides agree with TRBD1. V shed 4 bases and J 4 bases; nucleotides not matched to a gene: 3. The length of the CDR3 is 14 residues. The V gene's germline CDR1 is MDHEN and CDR2 SYDVKM. CDR3 DNA sequence: TGTGCCAGCAGTTCGGGACAGTATAATGAAAAACTGTTTTTT. The encoded protein is CASSSGQYNEKLFF. Full variable domain (rest looked up from reference TRBV28 and TRBJ1-4): DVKVTQSSRYLVKRTGEKVFLECVQDMDHENMFWYRQDPGLGLRLIYFSYDVKMKEKGDIPEGYSVSREKKERFSLILESASTNQTSMYLCASSSGQYNEKLFFGSGTQLSVL.

This clone was seen a few times. The chain employs TRBV2 and TRBJ2-5; possibly TRBD1 for D (6 bases). Germline V gene data show CDR1 as SNHLY and CDR2 as FYNNEI. The CDR3 runs 13 residues. Deletions cut 3 bases from V and 7 bases from J, with 12 bases between. The CDR3 region is CASSDRGVGTQYF. The CDR3 bases are TGTGCCAGCAGTGACAGGGGAGTGGGGACCCAGTACTTC. Using reference TRBV2 and TRBJ2-5 for the parts outside the CDR3, the full variable domain is EPEVTQTPSHQVTQMGQEVILRCVPISNHLYFYWYRQILGQKVEFLVSFYNNEISEKSEIFDDQFSVERPDGSNFTLKIRSTKLEDSAMYFCASSDRGVGTQYFGPGTRLLVL.

The chain combines TRBV5-1 with TRBJ2-3; TRBD2 matches 12 bases. V dropped 3 bases and J dropped 4; count of bases not matched to a gene: 18. CDR3 size: 20 residues. Germline CDR1 SGHRS, CDR2 YFSETQ. CDR3: CASSYRLAGEGGGIPDTQYF. CDR3 in DNA: TGCGCCAGCAGCTACCGACTAGCGGGAGAAGGAGGGGGTATACCAGATACGCAGTATTTT.

CDR3 region: CASSLRTGKNTEAFF. The CDR3 coding sequence is TGTGCCAGCAGCCTTAGGACGGGGAAGAACACTGAAGCTTTCTTT. The chain couples TRBV13 to TRBJ1-1; D is undetermined. V shed 5 bases and J shed 1 base, with 14 bases lying between them. The germline CDR1 and CDR2 sequences are PRHDT and FYEKMQ (reference sequence). The CDR3 runs to 15 residues.

CDR3 sequence reads: CASSWDTRFQPQHF. The CDR3 bases are TGTGCCAGCAGTTGGGACACGCGATTTCAGCCCCAGCATTTT. This chain joins TRBV6-2 or TRBV6-3 and TRBJ1-5; maybe TRBD1 (6 bases). V lost 4 bases, J lost 6 bases, and 13 bases lay in between. CDR1 and CDR2 from the germline V gene are MNHEY and SVGEGT. The CDR3 has 14 residues.

V and J are TRBV30 and TRBJ2-5, with D perhaps TRBD1 (6 bases). V was pared by 1 base and J by 1 base, with 13 bases between. The germline V gene has CDR1 GTSNPN and CDR2 SVGIG (reference sequence). This CDR3 spans 15 amino acids. CDR3 residues: CAWSATGSSQETQYF. CDR3 sequence (DNA): TGTGCCTGGAGTGCTACAGGGAGTTCCCAAGAGACCCAGTACTTC.

In this sample, this clone turned up once. This rearrangement joins TRBV27 to TRBJ2-7; the D gene is possibly TRBD2 (6 bases). Germline loops: CDR1 MNHEY, CDR2 SMNVEV (reference sequence). This CDR3 spans 16 amino acids. Between the trimmed V and J ends, which lost 3 bases and 4 bases, there was a span of 19 bases. DNA for the CDR3: TGTGCCAGCAGTTTTGATCGCGGCGCGGGGCTTTACGAGCAGTACTTC. It codes for CASSFDRGAGLYEQYF.

This clone turned up a few times. V and J are TRBV12-3 or TRBV12-4 and TRBJ1-1, with D perhaps matching TRBD1 (6 bases). V was clipped by 0 bases and J by 10 bases, with 6 bases between them. The length of the CDR3 is 11 residues. Here the CDR3 reads CASSLAGGAFF. As DNA, the CDR3 is TGTGCCAGCAGTTTAGCAGGGGGAGCTTTCTTT.

V is TRBV7-2 and J is TRBJ2-5; TRBD2 matches 8 bases. The germline V gene has CDR1 SGHTA and CDR2 FQGNSA. The CDR3 spans 15 residues. After removal of 1 base from V and 7 bases from J, the junction contained 8 bases not matched to a gene. CDR3 nucleotide sequence: TGTGCCAGCAGCTTAGTCCTAGCGGGCGAAGGGACCCAGTACTTC. This codes for CASSLVLAGEGTQYF. The whole variable domain, remainder taken from reference TRBV7-2 and TRBJ2-5, is GAGVSQSPSNKVTEKGKDVELRCDPISGHTALYWYRQSLGQGLEFLIYFQGNSAPDKSGLPSDRFSAERTGGSVSTLTIQRTQQEDSAVYLCASSLVLAGEGTQYFGPGTRLLVL.

The chain employs TRBV5-1 and TRBJ1-2; D remains unclear. This CDR3 is built from 15 residues. CDR1 is SGHRS and CDR2 is YFSETQ in the germline V gene. The germline V and J ends were trimmed by 1 base and 2 bases, with 12 bases remaining between them. CDR3 protein: CASSLYPGANYGYTF. The CDR3 coding sequence is TGCGCCAGCAGCTTGTATCCTGGAGCGAACTATGGCTACACCTTC.

The V call is TRBV5-4, the J call TRBJ2-7; the match to TRBD2 covers 11 bases. The V gene's germline CDR1 is SGHNT and CDR2 YYREEE (reference sequence). V lost 2 bases and J lost 3; bases outside the gene matches: 4. The CDR3 sequence is 15 residues long. CDR3 DNA: TGTGCCAGCAGCTTTAGCGGGGGGGCAATCTACGAGCAGTACTTC. It encodes CASSFSGGAIYEQYF.

V is TRBV4-1 and J is TRBJ1-1, with D possibly being TRBD1 (5 bases). CDR1 and CDR2 from the germline V gene are MGHRA and YSYEKL. The length of the CDR3 is 14 residues. V was clipped by 3 bases and J by 1 base, with 9 bases between them. The CDR3: CASSHPDRNTEAFF. The DNA of the CDR3 is TGCGCCAGCAGCCATCCCGACAGGAACACTGAAGCTTTCTTT.